The 32 T cell receptor beta chains reported below all come from one sample, sequenced in a study of T cells in Graves' hyperthyroidism and ophthalmopathy (dated by TCRdb to 2018 to 2020). Libraries were prepared through multiplex PCR. These reads were obtained on an Illumina HiSeq 2000. TCR beta CDR3 regions were amplified from RNA transcripts. The TCR CDR3 was subjected to a first round of RT-PCR using the HTBI primer set and the Qiagen OneStep RT-PCR kit. TCRdb took the public reads, trimmed them with fastp at Q25, ran MiXCR for clone calling and kept in-frame beta chains. One record per CDR3 amino acid sequence lists the most common genes and DNA. Across this sample there are more than 350,000 distinct CDR3 sequences, with about 15% seen only once. The ten largest clones add up to roughly a fifth of the sample. Sequencing used blood. The receptors were gathered from a woman aged 60-75 years with Graves' ophthalmopathy.

The J gene is TRBJ1-2, the V gene TRBV10-2; the D is unclear. CDR3 length: 13 residues. Germline assignment: CDR1 WSHSY and CDR2 SAAADI. Trimming stripped 1 base from V and 5 bases from J, with 8 bases between. The CDR3 DNA reads TGCGCCAGCAGTGAGTTGGCAGAATATGGCTACACCTTC. Residues: CASSELAEYGYTF.

In its sample, this clonotype was seen many times. The V gene is TRBV27, the J gene TRBJ1-2; perhaps TRBD1 as D (6 bases). Per the germline V gene, CDR1 is MNHEY and CDR2 is SMNVEV (reference sequence). There are 13 residues in the CDR3. V was clipped by 10 bases and J by 0 bases, with 12 bases between them. The chain's CDR3 is CAIGTGPNYGYTF. As DNA, the CDR3 is TGTGCCATCGGTACAGGGCCTAACTATGGCTACACCTTC.

In its sample, this clonotype was seen many times. This sequence joins TRBV2 and TRBJ2-5; TRBD1 is a possible D gene (5 bases). The CDR3 is made up of 15 amino acids. V was shortened by 6 bases and J by 2 bases, with 16 bases between the two germline ends. The germline V gene encodes CDR1 SNHLY and CDR2 FYNNEI. The DNA for the CDR3 is TGTGCCAGCAGCTCATTAAGGGGAACGCAAGAGACCCAGTACTTC. The encoded protein is CASSSLRGTQETQYF. The full variable domain, in which reference TRBV2 and TRBJ2-5 provide the parts outside the CDR3, is EPEVTQTPSHQVTQMGQEVILRCVPISNHLYFYWYRQILGQKVEFLVSFYNNEISEKSEIFDDQFSVERPDGSNFTLKIRSTKLEDSAMYFCASSSLRGTQETQYFGPGTRLLVL.

The chain links TRBV6-5 to TRBJ2-5; D possibly matches TRBD1 or TRBD2 (5 bases each). CDR3 size: 14 residues. Germline CDR1 MNHEY, CDR2 SVGAGI. Deletions cut 3 bases from V and 5 bases from J, with 13 bases between. The DNA for the CDR3 is TGTGCCAGCAGTTATGGGGTGGGACGGGAGACCCAGTACTTC. Its translation: CASSYGVGRETQYF.

This clonotype was detected ten times or more. The chain links TRBV2 to TRBJ2-2; 10 bases line up with TRBD2. CDR1 and CDR2 (germline): SNHLY, FYNNEI. Trimming at V came to 9 bases and at J to 0 bases, leaving 4 bases not matched to a gene. This CDR3 has 15 residues. For the CDR3, the DNA is TGTGCCAGTTGGACTAGCGGTACGAACACCGGGGAGCTGTTTTTT. Residues: CASWTSGTNTGELFF.

This clonotype was seen repeatedly, ten times or more. The J gene is TRBJ2-7, the V gene TRBV20-1; 10 bases are a match to TRBD2. Germline CDR1 is DFQATT and CDR2 is SNEGSKA (reference sequence). This CDR3 has 16 amino acids. V was pared by 5 bases and J by 0 bases, with 10 bases of the junction left unmatched. The CDR3 bases are TGCAGTGCTCCTAGTGCCGGGACTAGCGACTCCTACGAGCAGTACTTC. Amino acid sequence: CSAPSAGTSDSYEQYF.

J is TRBJ2-7 and V is TRBV5-1; perhaps TRBD2 as D (6 bases). This CDR3 comprises 14 residues. The V end lost 8 bases, the J end lost 3 bases, and 18 bases lay between the germline ends. From germline, CDR1 is SGHRS and CDR2 YFSETQ. CDR3 protein: CASSTLGGDYEQYF. For the CDR3, the DNA is TGCGCCAGTTCCACCTTGGGGGGAGACTACGAGCAGTACTTC.

This clonotype was detected only a few times. The genes are TRBV6-1 and TRBJ1-5; 7 nucleotides agree with TRBD1. CDR1 is MNHNS and CDR2 is SASEGT in the germline V gene. J was trimmed by 4 bases and V by 11 bases; bases with no gene match: 8. The CDR3 is made up of 13 amino acids. The chain's CDR3 is CAASQGINQPQHF. DNA for the CDR3: TGTGCCGCGTCACAGGGGATAAATCAGCCCCAGCATTTT.

This clonotype was seen more than once but under ten times. The rearrangement links TRBV24-1 to TRBJ2-1; TRBD2 agrees at 8 bases. Germline V gives CDR1 KGHDR, CDR2 SFDVKD. This CDR3 comprises 17 residues. J gave up 6 bases and V 4 bases, and 13 bases lay outside the gene matches. The CDR3 coding sequence is TGTGCCACCAGTGAGCCACCGGGACTAGGGTCGGGCAATGAGCAGTTCTTC. Amino acids: CATSEPPGLGSGNEQFF.

The chain combines TRBV20-1 with TRBJ2-5; TRBD2 matches at 13 bases. The germline CDR1 and CDR2 sequences are DFQATT and SNEGSKA (reference sequence). The V segment lost 3 bases and the J segment 4 bases; nucleotides outside the gene matches: 2. The CDR3 has 14 residues. CDR3 nucleotide sequence: TGCAGTGCTAGGACTAGCGGGAGGAGAGAGACCCAGTACTTC. Its protein is CSARTSGRRETQYF.

This clonotype has a handful of counts. This chain links TRBV19 with TRBJ2-2; D not resolved. Per the germline V gene, CDR1 is LNHDA and CDR2 is SQIVND (reference sequence). Trimming stripped 9 bases from V and 0 bases from J, with 5 bases between. The CDR3 runs to 12 residues. The CDR3 DNA reads TGTGCCAGCTTATCGAACACCGGGGAGCTGTTTTTT. Protein: CASLSNTGELFF.

The rearrangement joins TRBV19 to TRBJ2-1, with TRBD2 matching over 11 bases. The CDR3 consists of 18 residues. Unmatched junction bases numbered 7, after V lost 3 bases and J lost 0 bases. Germline V lookup: CDR1 LNHDA, CDR2 SQIVND (reference sequence). The CDR3 DNA reads TGTGCCAGTAGTATGATTAGCGGGAGGGATAGCTCCTACAATGAGCAGTTCTTC. It codes for CASSMISGRDSSYNEQFF.

This clonotype was found a few times. Its ends do not fully match the called genes, so a read error is possible. The chain recombines TRBV29-1 with TRBJ2-7, with TRBD2 identical over 9 bases. The CDR3 extends over 16 amino acids. CDR1 and CDR2 from the germline V gene are SQVTM and ANQGSEA. CDR3 region: CSVEGMTSGYSYEQYF. DNA for the CDR3: TGCAGCGTCGAAGGGATGACTAGCGGATACTCCTACGAGCAGTACTTC.

This clonotype occurred many times. V usage is TRBV7-2 and J usage is TRBJ2-1, with D possibly called TRBD1 or TRBD2 (5 bases each). The CDR3 is 14 residues long. V was trimmed by 6 bases and J by 4 bases, leaving 13 bases between them. Germline V gene data show CDR1 as SGHTA and CDR2 as FQGNSA. This CDR3 reads CASREDIPYNEQFF. The CDR3, as DNA: TGTGCCAGCAGGGAGGACATCCCTTACAATGAGCAGTTCTTC.

This clonotype was detected many times. The rearrangement joins TRBV28 to TRBJ2-5, with D unresolved. The CDR3 runs to 12 residues. CDR1 and CDR2 from the germline V gene are MDHEN and SYDVKM. V lost 6 bases and J lost 4, with 9 bases in between. For the CDR3, the DNA is TGTGCCAGCAGCCAGAATCGAGAGACCCAGTACTTC. This encodes CASSQNRETQYF.

This clonotype was counted at least ten times. The chain combines TRBV3-1 with TRBJ1-4; possibly TRBD1 for D (5 bases). Per the germline V gene, CDR1 is LGHDT and CDR2 is YNNKEL (reference sequence). The CDR3 runs to 15 residues. Trimming cost V 4 bases and J 7 bases, with 16 bases left between them. CDR3 sequence reads: CASSPVGGTGEKLFF. CDR3 nucleotide sequence: TGTGCCAGCAGCCCGGTGGGGGGGACGGGTGAAAAACTGTTTTTT.

This clonotype has only a few counts. The chain employs TRBV2 and TRBJ1-4; TRBD1 aligns across 8 bases. Germline loops: CDR1 SNHLY, CDR2 FYNNEI. V lost 6 bases to trimming and J lost 8 bases; unmatched junction nucleotides: 8. The CDR3 runs 14 residues. The CDR3 region has the DNA TGTGCCAGCAGATCGGACAGGGTTGGGGAAAAACTGTTTTTT. As protein: CASRSDRVGEKLFF.

The chain couples TRBV4-1 to TRBJ2-2; TRBD2 is a possible D gene (6 bases). The germline CDR1 and CDR2 sequences are MGHRA and YSYEKL. Trimming removed 2 bases from V and 5 bases from J, with 15 bases in between. This CDR3 region has 16 residues. In DNA, the CDR3 is TGCGCCAGCAGCCAATCCGGGAGCCTGGGGACCGGGGAGCTGTTTTTT. Its translation: CASSQSGSLGTGELFF.

The rearrangement joins TRBV7-3 to TRBJ2-3, with D possibly being TRBD1 or TRBD2 (5 bases each). V was pared by 4 bases and J by 0 bases, with 14 bases between. This CDR3 is built from 16 residues. Germline CDR1 and CDR2: SGHTA and FQGTGA. The CDR3 protein is CASSSNGAASTDTQYF. The DNA for the CDR3 is TGTGCCAGCAGCTCCAACGGGGCGGCTAGCACAGATACGCAGTATTTT.

The chain combines TRBV15 with TRBJ1-5; 7 bases fit TRBD1. CDR1 is LNHNV and CDR2 is YYDKDF in the germline V gene (reference sequence). The ends lost 8 bases at V and 6 bases at J; junction bases unmatched: 7. This CDR3 region has 13 residues. The DNA of the CDR3 is TGTGCCACCGGGGGACAGCGGAGTCAGCCCCAGCATTTT. Translation: CATGGQRSQPQHF.

CDR3 nucleotide sequence: TGTGCCAGCAGTCGCGCGGGGGGGGGCTGGGTCACAGATACGCAGTATTTT. Amino acid sequence: CASSRAGGGWVTDTQYF. The V and J genes are TRBV6-1 and TRBJ2-3; 9 positions agree with TRBD2. This CDR3 contains 17 residues. CDR1 MNHNS and CDR2 SASEGT come from the germline V gene. The V segment lost 5 bases and the J segment 2 bases; nucleotides outside the gene matches: 11.

The chain has TRBV3-1 and TRBJ2-3, with 15 bases aligning to TRBD2. This CDR3 comprises 19 residues. CDR1 is LGHDT, CDR2 YNNKEL, per germline (reference sequence). After removal of 4 bases from V and 3 bases from J, the junction contained 11 bases not matched to a gene. CDR3 sequence reads: CASSLYGLAGGKGTDTQYF. The DNA for the CDR3 is TGTGCCAGCAGCCTCTATGGACTAGCGGGAGGGAAGGGGACAGATACGCAGTATTTT.

This clonotype was counted ten times or more. The CDR3 here is CASSPPGANYGYTF. For the CDR3, the DNA is TGTGCCAGCAGCCCCCCAGGCGCGAACTATGGCTACACCTTC. The V call is TRBV7-8, the J call TRBJ1-2; D ambiguous. CDR1 is SGHVS and CDR2 is FQNEAQ in the germline V gene. This CDR3 is built from 14 residues. Trimming left V 5 bases short and J 2 bases short, with 12 bases between.

This clonotype came up many times. Written as DNA, the CDR3 is TGTGCCAGCAGTTTATGGGTAGCGGGAGATACTGAGCAGTTCTTC. Its protein product is CASSLWVAGDTEQFF. This chain links TRBV12-3 or TRBV12-4 with TRBJ2-1; 9 bases agree with TRBD2. J gave up 9 bases and V 2 bases, and 8 bases lay outside the gene matches. This CDR3 is built from 15 residues.

Remarks on this clonotype: One end of the junction fails to match germline, which may point to a read error. V gene TRBV18 combines with J gene TRBJ1-1, with a weak D call TRBD1 (5 bases). The V gene's germline CDR1 is KGHSH and CDR2 LQKENI. This CDR3 spans 14 amino acids. CDR3 amino acids: CTSSPLGGITEAFF. Here the CDR3 DNA reads TGTACCAGCTCACCGTTGGGGGGGATCACTGAAGCTTTCTTT.

This clonotype was observed at least ten times. The genes are TRBV20-1 and TRBJ1-1; TRBD1 matches at 10 bases. V dropped 6 bases and J dropped 3; count of bases not matched to a gene: 4. The germline V gene encodes CDR1 DFQATT and CDR2 SNEGSKA (reference sequence). The CDR3 is made up of 13 amino acids. The CDR3 spells CSARTGGDTEAFF. CDR3 nucleotide sequence: TGCAGTGCCCGGACAGGGGGTGACACTGAAGCTTTCTTT.

This clonotype was recorded at least ten times. The rearrangement joins TRBV3-1 to TRBJ2-7; no firm D call. Germline V gives CDR1 LGHDT, CDR2 YNNKEL (reference sequence). There are 16 residues in the CDR3. V gave up 1 base and J gave up 0 bases, with 13 bases separating them. The CDR3 DNA is TGTGCCAGCAGCCAAGGAGGCAGAGCCAGCTCCTACGAGCAGTACTTC. Translating gives CASSQGGRASSYEQYF.

This clonotype was counted many times. J is TRBJ2-5 and V is TRBV24-1; TRBD1 matches 11 bases. V lost 3 bases and J lost 4; bases outside the gene matches: 6. The length of the CDR3 is 16 residues. In germline, CDR1 is KGHDR, CDR2 SFDVKD. In DNA form, the CDR3 reads TGTGCCACCAGTGATCCCCCCGGGACAGGGGGAGAGACCCAGTACTTC. The encoded protein is CATSDPPGTGGETQYF.

This clonotype was recorded at least ten times. The V gene is TRBV2, the J gene TRBJ1-1; no definite D call. The CDR3 spans 13 residues. Per germline, CDR1 SNHLY and CDR2 FYNNEI. V was clipped by 7 bases and J by 0 bases, with 9 bases between them. The CDR3 DNA is TGTGCCAGCAAGATCAGTTTGAACACTGAAGCTTTCTTT. The encoded protein is CASKISLNTEAFF.

At least ten counts were recorded for this clonotype. This chain connects TRBV20-1 to TRBJ1-5; 7 nucleotides agree with TRBD1. The CDR3 is made up of 13 amino acids. V gave up 6 bases and J gave up 3 bases; unmatched junction bases: 5. The germline gives CDR1 DFQATT, CDR2 SNEGSKA (reference sequence). CDR3 DNA sequence: TGCAGTGCGTCACAGGGGACCAATCAGCCCCAGCATTTT. Its translation: CSASQGTNQPQHF.

The V gene is TRBV29-1, the J gene TRBJ1-6; the match to TRBD1 covers 8 bases. CDR3 size: 15 residues. V trimming: 5 bases; J trimming: 7 bases; junction bases outside the gene matches: 10. The germline V gene encodes CDR1 SQVTM and CDR2 ANQGSEA. The CDR3 DNA follows: TGCAGCGTTCGTAGGCAGGGGGCCGTAAATTCACCCCTCCACTTT. This translates into CSVRRQGAVNSPLHF. Together with reference TRBV29-1 and TRBJ1-6, the CDR3 gives the full variable domain: SAVISQKPSRDICQRGTSLTIQCQVDSQVTMMFWYRQQPGQSLTLIATANQGSEATYESGFVIDKFPISRPNLTFSTLTVSNMSPEDSSIYLCSVRRQGAVNSPLHFGNGTRLTVT.

This clonotype was seen many times. This chain uses TRBV9 with TRBJ2-2, with D unclear. The CDR3 has 15 amino acids. The germline V gene encodes CDR1 SGDLS and CDR2 YYNGEE. Trimming took off 0 bases at V and 4 bases at J, with 10 bases between the two ends. CDR3 nucleotide sequence: TGTGCCAGCAGCGTAGAAGACACCTTCACCGGGGAGCTGTTTTTT. It codes for CASSVEDTFTGELFF.